This passage covers 27 T cell receptor beta chains from one sample sequenced in a study of cytomegalovirus exposure and HLA in healthy donors. The study ran its PCR with 60 Vbeta and 13 Jbeta primers. Libraries were prepared by immunoSEQ multiplex PCR; TCRdb keeps only in-frame clonotypes and omits some of them. Here the sample spans 100,000 to 150,000 clones, around 80% being singletons. The specimen was PBMCs. The source of these receptors is a female donor in good health and CMV-seronegative.

This rearrangement joins TRBV6-6 to TRBJ2-7; possibly TRBD2 for D (6 bases). This CDR3 is 15 amino acids long. V lost 2 bases to trimming and J lost 3 bases, with 14 bases between them. Germline V CDR1 and CDR2: MNHNY, SVGAGI (reference sequence). CDR3 residues: CASSYRSSADYEQYF. The CDR3 DNA follows: TGTGCCAGCAGTTACAGGTCTAGCGCCGACTACGAGCAGTACTTC.

V and J are TRBV19 and TRBJ1-1; D uncertain. Germline V gene lookup returns CDR1 LNHDA and CDR2 SQIVND (reference sequence). This CDR3 contains 13 residues. The V end lost 10 bases, the J end lost 7 bases, and 19 bases lay between the germline ends. In DNA, the CDR3 is TGTGCCACCCAATACACGCCCCGGGGTGAAGCTTTCTTT. Its translation is CATQYTPRGEAFF.

This clone was observed a handful of times. This rearrangement joins TRBV28 to TRBJ2-1; D gene uncertain. The CDR3 consists of 12 residues. The V and J ends lost 9 bases and 5 bases respectively, with 11 bases between them. Per germline, CDR1 MDHEN and CDR2 SYDVKM. CDR3 DNA sequence: TGTGCCAGTTTCAACTTGAACAATGAGCAGTTCTTC. It translates to CASFNLNNEQFF.

The chain couples TRBV6-5 to TRBJ2-3, with a weak D call TRBD2 (6 bases). Deletions cut 4 bases from V and 4 bases from J, with 9 bases between. This CDR3 has 13 amino acids. Germline V CDR1 and CDR2: MNHEY, SVGAGI. The CDR3 reads CASSLGLADTQYF. The CDR3 DNA reads TGTGCCAGCAGTTTGGGACTCGCAGATACGCAGTATTTT.

This chain links TRBV7-3 with TRBJ2-3; possibly TRBD1 for D (5 bases). This CDR3 comprises 13 residues. Between the trimmed V and J ends, which lost 5 bases and 4 bases, there was a span of 10 bases. Germline CDR1 and CDR2: SGHTA and FQGTGA. In DNA, the CDR3 is TGTGCCAGCAGCCTGGGGCGAGCAGATACGCAGTATTTT. Translating it yields CASSLGRADTQYF.

DNA of the CDR3: TGTGCCAGCAGTTTATCCCACGGGACAGGGGTCCGCGAGCAGTACTTC. This encodes CASSLSHGTGVREQYF. The V and J genes are TRBV28 and TRBJ2-5; 10 bases are shared with TRBD1. TRBJ2-7 matches the DNA end more closely, so the J call is doubtful. CDR1 and CDR2 from the germline V gene are MDHEN and SYDVKM. There are 16 residues in the CDR3.

The table lists this clone with a count of one. The chain links TRBV7-2 to TRBJ1-2, with TRBD1 matching over 7 bases. The CDR3 consists of 16 residues. V shed 2 bases, J shed 3 bases, and the junction held 9 bases outside the gene matches. Germline CDR1 is SGHTA and CDR2 is FQGNSA. The CDR3: CASSLRARQGHYGYTF. The CDR3 coding sequence is TGTGCCAGCAGCTTAAGGGCTAGACAGGGCCACTATGGCTACACCTTC.

This chain joins TRBV9 and TRBJ1-1, with a tentative D call TRBD1 (5 bases). This CDR3 has 15 amino acids. V dropped 3 bases and J dropped 4 bases, with 16 bases sitting between them. Looked up from germline, CDR1 is SGDLS and CDR2 is YYNGEE. CDR3 nucleotides: TGTGCCAGCAGCGCCGGGGGTGGAATAGGCACTGAAGCTTTCTTT. This encodes CASSAGGGIGTEAFF.

The chain combines TRBV6-5 with TRBJ2-5; the D gene is possibly TRBD1 (5 bases). Per germline, CDR1 MNHEY and CDR2 SVGAGI. V was cut by 4 bases and J by 5 bases, with 11 bases left in between. The CDR3 spans 13 residues. CDR3 coding DNA: TGTGCCAGCAGTTTTCAGGGCGGCGAGACCCAGTACTTC. It encodes CASSFQGGETQYF.

The chain recombines TRBV5-1 with TRBJ2-7, with 8 nucleotides matching TRBD2. CDR1 is SGHRS, CDR2 YFSETQ, per germline. This CDR3 region has 15 residues. The ends lost 5 bases at V and 2 bases at J; junction bases unmatched: 9. The chain's CDR3 is CASRGLVSSPYEQYF. The CDR3 DNA sequence: TGCGCCAGCAGGGGACTAGTTTCAAGCCCCTACGAGCAGTACTTC.

The chain recombines TRBV5-5 with TRBJ2-5; 8 bases map to TRBD1. The trim removed 0 bases at V and 5 bases at J, leaving 12 bases unmatched. The CDR3 is 17 residues long. Per germline, CDR1 SGHKS and CDR2 YYEKEE (reference sequence). CDR3 region: CASSLARVGQGRETQYF. CDR3 DNA: TGTGCCAGCAGCTTGGCACGGGTAGGACAGGGACGGGAGACCCAGTACTTC.

The chain has TRBV5-5 and TRBJ1-2; tentative D call: TRBD1 (5 bases). Per germline, CDR1 SGHKS and CDR2 YYEKEE (reference sequence). The CDR3 has 14 residues. V was trimmed by 7 bases and J by 2 bases, leaving 15 bases between them. CDR3: CASRGSGVNYGYTF. The CDR3 coding sequence is TGTGCCAGCCGGGGGTCGGGGGTAAACTATGGCTACACCTTC.

The rearrangement uses TRBV27 and TRBJ1-2, with D tentatively TRBD1 (5 bases). The CDR3 has 16 amino acids. V shed 1 base and J shed 0 bases, with 12 bases lying between them. The germline gives CDR1 MNHEY, CDR2 SMNVEV (reference sequence). CDR3 nucleotide sequence: TGTGCCAGCAGTTTATACAGGTCACGAGCTAACTATGGCTACACCTTC. Residues: CASSLYRSRANYGYTF.

The chain has TRBV5-4 and TRBJ2-2, with D tentatively TRBD1 (6 bases). The CDR3 extends over 15 amino acids. The germline V gene encodes CDR1 SGHNT and CDR2 YYREEE (reference sequence). Trimming took 3 bases from V and 1 from J, leaving 10 bases between them. The CDR3 loop reads CASSWGQRNTGELFF. The CDR3 DNA is TGTGCCAGCAGCTGGGGACAACGGAACACCGGGGAGCTGTTTTTT.

This clone was detected only once. The chain is built from TRBV2 and TRBJ1-5; D gene unclear. With 2 bases removed from V and 3 bases from J, the gap between germline ends came to 11 bases. CDR3 length: 15 residues. Germline assignment: CDR1 SNHLY and CDR2 FYNNEI. CDR3 DNA: TGTGCCAGCAGTGAATCAGGAGGCTTCAATCAGCCCCAGCATTTT. Its protein is CASSESGGFNQPQHF.

This rearrangement joins TRBV2 to TRBJ2-7, with 7 bases aligning to TRBD1. The germline CDR1 and CDR2 sequences are SNHLY and FYNNEI. The CDR3 has 16 amino acids. Germline trimming cut 6 bases from V and 4 bases from J; bases unmatched to any gene: 15. CDR3 region: CASSLSQDRMGYEQYF. The CDR3 nucleotides are TGTGCCAGCAGCCTTAGCCAGGACAGGATGGGGTACGAGCAGTACTTC. The full variable domain, in which reference TRBV2 and TRBJ2-7 provide the parts outside the CDR3, is EPEVTQTPSHQVTQMGQEVILRCVPISNHLYFYWYRQILGQKVEFLVSFYNNEISEKSEIFDDQFSVERPDGSNFTLKIRSTKLEDSAMYFCASSLSQDRMGYEQYFGPGTRLTVT.

The J gene is TRBJ2-3, the V gene TRBV18, with D hard to call. V lost 3 bases, J lost 1 base, and 8 bases lay in between. This CDR3 has 14 residues. Germline CDR1 reads KGHSH; CDR2 reads LQKENI. The CDR3 loop is CASSPRSRTDTQYF. The CDR3 coding sequence is TGTGCCAGCTCACCCAGATCTCGCACAGATACGCAGTATTTT.

The CDR3 coding sequence is TGTGCCAGCTCACCTTCAGGGGGCAGGGGCTACACCTTC. Protein sequence: CASSPSGGRGYTF. The rearrangement joins TRBV18 to TRBJ1-2; 8 bases fit TRBD1. Germline V CDR1 and CDR2: KGHSH, LQKENI. The CDR3 is 13 residues long. Germline trimming cut 3 bases from V and 8 bases from J; bases unmatched to any gene: 5.

The chain is built from TRBV28 and TRBJ2-1; 9 positions match TRBD2. V lost 2 bases to trimming and J lost 8 bases; unmatched junction nucleotides: 13. Germline V gives CDR1 MDHEN, CDR2 SYDVKM. CDR3 length equals 17 residues. The CDR3 spells CASSLRALAGYNHEQFF. CDR3 DNA sequence: TGTGCCAGCAGTTTAAGGGCACTAGCGGGTTATAATCATGAGCAGTTCTTC.

A remark on this clone: Other DNA sequences within the sample encode an identical CDR3. This chain connects TRBV10-2 to TRBJ2-7; 8 nucleotides align to TRBD1. CDR1 WSHSY and CDR2 SAAADI come from the germline V gene. CDR3 length equals 15 residues. V lost 7 bases to trimming and J lost 4 bases; unmatched junction nucleotides: 12. The CDR3 nucleotides read TGCGCCAGCATGACCGTCGACAGGGGAGGATACGAGCAGTACTTC. Translated: CASMTVDRGGYEQYF.

The J gene is TRBJ2-5, the V gene TRBV4-2; 8 nucleotides align to TRBD2. The V gene's germline CDR1 is LGHNA and CDR2 YNFKEQ. The CDR3 runs to 15 residues. V lost 0 bases and J lost 6; bases outside the gene matches: 6. The CDR3 here is CASSQEGGGRKTQYF. The CDR3 DNA follows: TGTGCCAGCAGCCAAGAGGGCGGGGGGCGGAAGACCCAGTACTTC.

The CDR3 bases are TGTGCCAGCAGTGTGGGGGGAAGCGGGAGGGCAGATACGCAGTATTTT. As protein: CASSVGGSGRADTQYF. The gene calls are TRBV25-1 and TRBJ2-3; 10 bases fit TRBD2. The CDR3 runs 16 residues. In germline, CDR1 is MGHDK, CDR2 SYGVNS. V dropped 4 bases and J dropped 4; count of bases not matched to a gene: 8.

The chain joins TRBV7-3 to TRBJ2-3; 10 nucleotides agree with TRBD2. The CDR3 totals 13 residues. Per germline, CDR1 SGHTA and CDR2 FQGTGA. Trimming took 8 bases from V and 4 from J; bases not matched to a gene: 3. CDR3 residues: CASSSGRADTQYF. DNA of the CDR3: TGTGCCAGCTCGAGCGGGAGGGCAGATACGCAGTATTTT.

The chain couples TRBV7-9 to TRBJ2-7; D possibly corresponds to TRBD1 (5 bases). The CDR3 runs to 14 residues. Germline lookup yields CDR1 SEHNR and CDR2 FQNEAQ (reference sequence). V was clipped by 5 bases and J by 4 bases, with 15 bases between them. The CDR3 is CASSPASRVYEQYF. In nucleotides, the CDR3 is TGTGCCAGCAGCCCTGCGAGCAGGGTATACGAGCAGTACTTC.

The V and J genes are TRBV7-3 and TRBJ2-4; the match to TRBD2 covers 8 bases. Germline V gene data show CDR1 as SGHTA and CDR2 as FQGTGA. Germline trimming cut 0 bases from V and 6 bases from J; bases unmatched to any gene: 10. This CDR3 is built from 17 residues. CDR3 region: CASSLTGGSGASNIQYF. The CDR3, as DNA: TGTGCCAGCAGCTTAACGGGGGGTAGCGGGGCCTCAAACATTCAGTACTTC.

The chain is built from TRBV7-9 and TRBJ1-4; possibly TRBD1 for D (6 bases). Trimming cost V 5 bases and J 8 bases, with 15 bases left between them. Germline lookup yields CDR1 SEHNR and CDR2 FQNEAQ (reference sequence). There are 14 residues in the CDR3. The CDR3 reads CASSAPGTPEKLFF. For the CDR3, the DNA is TGTGCCAGCAGCGCCCCCGGGACACCCGAAAAACTGTTTTTT.

This chain links TRBV11-2 with TRBJ2-7; 8 bases fit TRBD1. Trimming cost V 5 bases and J 4 bases; bases outside gene matches: 7. Germline V gene lookup returns CDR1 SGHAT and CDR2 FQNNGV. This CDR3 has 14 residues. The chain's CDR3 is CASSTWTGLYEQYF. The CDR3 bases are TGTGCCAGCAGCACCTGGACAGGGCTTTACGAGCAGTACTTC. The full variable domain, completed using reference TRBV11-2 and TRBJ2-7, is EAGVAQSPRYKIIEKRQSVAFWCNPISGHATLYWYQQILGQGPKLLIQFQNNGVVDDSQLPKDRFSAERLKGVDSTLKIQPAKLEDSAVYLCASSTWTGLYEQYFGPGTRLTVT.